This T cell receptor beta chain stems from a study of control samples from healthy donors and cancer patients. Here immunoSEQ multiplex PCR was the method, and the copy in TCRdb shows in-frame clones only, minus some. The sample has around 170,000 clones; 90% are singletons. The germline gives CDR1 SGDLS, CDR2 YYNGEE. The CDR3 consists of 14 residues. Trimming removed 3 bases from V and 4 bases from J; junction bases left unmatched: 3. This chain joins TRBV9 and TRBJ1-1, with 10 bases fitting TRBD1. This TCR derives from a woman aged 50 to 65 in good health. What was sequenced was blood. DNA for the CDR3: TGTGCCAGCAGCGCGGGACAGGGGAGCACTGAAGCTTTCTTT. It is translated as CASSAGQGSTEAFF.